The count of the clone carrying this T cell receptor beta chain is one. Naive CD8 populations comprised CD45RO-negative cells positively selected for CCR7, excluding terminally differentiated effector memory CD45RA+ cells. This entry comes from a study of shared clonotypes between healthy human individuals. In germline, CDR1 is LGHNA, CDR2 YNFKEQ. Deletions cut 0 bases from V and 5 bases from J, with 10 bases between. The CDR3 runs to 14 residues. Source study methods: ImmunoSEQ junction-only sequences lacked quality scores, so their filtering differed. Only in-frame clones appear in the TCRdb table, and some are missing; sequencing was by immunoSEQ multiplex PCR. The DNA gave D and trimming, while V, J and clone size come from that table. The table has hundreds of thousands of clones, around 96% seen once.

The sequence was collected from a woman aged 25 to 45 in good health. The J gene is TRBJ1-2, the V gene TRBV4-2; maybe TRBD1 (6 bases). Sequenced sample: naive CD8+ T cells sorted from blood. CDR3 sequence: CASSQDEGQYGYTF. In DNA form, the CDR3 reads TGTGCCAGCAGCCAAGATGAAGGACAGTATGGCTACACCTTC.